Shown below are 7 T cell receptor beta chains from a single sample sequenced in a study of cytomegalovirus exposure and HLA in healthy donors. Both 60 Vbeta primers and 13 Jbeta primers went into the PCR. Only in-frame clones appear in the TCRdb table, and some are missing; sequencing was by immunoSEQ multiplex PCR. This table holds over 150,000 clones, approximately 80% found once. Input material: PBMCs. Receptors were obtained from a woman aged 40 to 55 in good health and CMV-seropositive.

This rearrangement joins TRBV5-1 to TRBJ2-4, with 10 bases identical to TRBD2. The CDR3 has 17 amino acids. J lost 0 bases, V lost 4 bases, and 7 bases had no gene match. Germline-derived CDR1 and CDR2 are SGHRS and YFSETQ. CDR3 loop: CASSPLAGDRAKNIQYF. CDR3 nucleotide sequence: TGCGCCAGCAGCCCCCTAGCGGGAGATAGAGCCAAAAACATTCAGTACTTC.

The V gene is TRBV11-3, the J gene TRBJ2-7; TRBD2 matches at 10 bases. Looked up from germline, CDR1 is SGHNT and CDR2 is YENEEA. V trimming: 5 bases; J trimming: 3 bases; junction bases outside the gene matches: 10. This CDR3 has 16 residues. The CDR3 protein is CASSRQRLAGFYEQYF. The CDR3 nucleotides are TGTGCCAGCAGCCGCCAGAGACTAGCGGGCTTCTACGAGCAGTACTTC.

The rearrangement uses TRBV2 and TRBJ2-5; TRBD1 matches 9 bases. CDR3 length equals 16 residues. CDR1 is SNHLY, CDR2 FYNNEI, per germline. The junction had 6 bases not matched to a gene; V was cut back by 4 bases and J by 0 bases. CDR3 coding DNA: TGTGCCAGCAGTGCCGGACAGGGGCTCAACCAAGAGACCCAGTACTTC. This gives the protein CASSAGQGLNQETQYF.

The chain couples TRBV12-5 to TRBJ2-7; TRBD1 agrees at 7 bases. The CDR3 has 16 amino acids. Germline CDR1 LGHNT, CDR2 FRNRAP. The ends lost 7 bases at V and 3 bases at J; junction bases unmatched: 15. The CDR3 DNA sequence: TGTGCTAGTGCCTCAGGGGGAATAGGGAACCACTACGAGCAGTACTTC. Residues: CASASGGIGNHYEQYF.

The V call is TRBV10-3, the J call TRBJ2-5; 10 bases fit TRBD2. Per the germline V gene, CDR1 is ENHRY and CDR2 is SYGVKD. CDR3 size: 17 residues. After removal of 3 bases from V and 4 bases from J, the junction contained 11 bases not matched to a gene. The CDR3 nucleotides are TGTGCCATCAGTGAAGGCTCTTCTAGCGGGAGACTAGAGACCCAGTACTTC. Its protein product is CAISEGSSSGRLETQYF.

This sequence joins TRBV10-3 and TRBJ2-3, with D perhaps TRBD2 (5 bases). Germline assignment: CDR1 ENHRY and CDR2 SYGVKD. The ends were cut back, 6 bases at V and 3 bases at J, with 10 bases in the middle. The CDR3 length is 13 residues. The CDR3 sequence: CAIRPGSTDTQYF. CDR3 sequence (DNA): TGTGCCATCAGGCCGGGGTCAACAGATACGCAGTATTTT.

The genes are TRBV6-4 and TRBJ2-1; 8 bases match TRBD2. The V gene end was trimmed by 4 bases and the J gene end by 8 bases; junction bases not matched to a gene: 4. The CDR3 length is 13 residues. CDR1 is MRHNA and CDR2 is SNTAGT in the germline V gene. The CDR3 loop is CASSADSGDEQFF. The CDR3 coding sequence is TGTGCCAGCAGTGCAGATAGCGGGGATGAGCAGTTCTTC.